The entry below gives a single T cell receptor beta chain sequence along with its context. CDR3 length: 14 residues. The V end was cut by 8 bases, the J end by 6 bases, with 20 bases between. From germline, CDR1 is MNHNS and CDR2 SASEGT. The data originate from a study of shared clonotypes between healthy human individuals. In the naive CD8 group, cells lacked CD45RO and were positively selected for CCR7, so terminally differentiated effector memory CD45RA+ cells were left out. None of the donors, who were healthy HIV-negative adults, had recently had acute infections or vaccinations. Authors' processing steps: Sequence data from immunoSEQ were junction-only and lacked quality scores; consequently, filtering differed. This table comes from immunoSEQ multiplex PCR, and its TCRdb copy is limited to in-frame clones, with some not included. The V and J calls and the clone size are those of that table, but D and trimming were determined from the DNA. The table lists a few million clones, 90% to 95% of them singletons.

The chain joins TRBV6-1 to TRBJ2-7; TRBD2 might be the D (6 bases). Sequenced input: naive CD8+ T cells from PBMCs. This TCR was sampled from a man between 18 and 29 years old in good health. Some clones in this sample may be carry-over from other donors' samples. CDR3 DNA: TGTGCCAGCGGACGACAGAAATCGGGAGTCGAGCAGTACTTC. Residues: CASGRQKSGVEQYF.